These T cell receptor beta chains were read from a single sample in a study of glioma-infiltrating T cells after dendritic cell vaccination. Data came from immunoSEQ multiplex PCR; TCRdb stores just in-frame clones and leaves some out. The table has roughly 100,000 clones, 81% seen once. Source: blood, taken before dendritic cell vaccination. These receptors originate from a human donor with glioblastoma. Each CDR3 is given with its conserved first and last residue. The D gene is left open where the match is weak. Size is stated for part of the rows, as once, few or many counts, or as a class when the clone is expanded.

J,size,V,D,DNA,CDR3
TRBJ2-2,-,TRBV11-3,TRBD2,TGTGCCAGCAGCCGTACTAGCGGGAACACCGGGGAGCTGTTTTTT,CASSRTSGNTGELFF
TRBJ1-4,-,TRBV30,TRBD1,TGTGCCACGAACACAGGGGGCGGTGGAAAACTGTTTTTT,CATNTGGGGKLFF
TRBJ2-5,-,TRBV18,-,TGTGCCAGCTCACCAAACAACCAAGAGACCCAGTACTTC,CASSPNNQETQYF
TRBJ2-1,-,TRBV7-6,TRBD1,TGTGCCAGCAGCATGCCGGGACAGGGAAAATTTGGTGAGCAGTTCTTC,CASSMPGQGKFGEQFF
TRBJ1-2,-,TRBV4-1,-,TGCGCCAGCAGCCAAATCGGGAGGATCAATGGCTACACCTTC,CASSQIGRINGYTF
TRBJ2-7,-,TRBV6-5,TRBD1,TGTGCCAGCAGTATAAGACAGGGGGCCTACGAGCAGTACTTC,CASSIRQGAYEQYF
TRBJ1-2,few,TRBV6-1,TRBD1,TGTGCCAGCAAACCGGACAGGGCTAACTATGGCTACACCTTC,CASKPDRANYGYTF
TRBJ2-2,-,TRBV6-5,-,TGTGCCAGCAGCGGAACAGGGTGGCACGGGGAGCTGTTTTTT,CASSGTGWHGELFF
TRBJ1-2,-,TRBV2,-,TGTGCCAGCCAGGGCGGCTATGGCTACACCTTC,CASQGGYGYTF
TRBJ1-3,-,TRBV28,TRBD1,TGTGCCAGCAGTTTACTAGGACAGGGAATATCTGGAAACACCATATATTTT,CASSLLGQGISGNTIYF
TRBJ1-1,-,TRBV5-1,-,TGCGCCAGTAACCAGGGCAACACTGAAGCTTTCTTT,CASNQGNTEAFF
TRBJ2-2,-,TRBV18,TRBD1,TGTGCCAGCTCACCCGGGACAGTGAACACCGGGGAGCTGTTTTTT,CASSPGTVNTGELFF
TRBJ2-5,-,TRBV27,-,TGTGCCAGCAGTTGGACGGGGAGGGAGACCCAGTACTTC,CASSWTGRETQYF
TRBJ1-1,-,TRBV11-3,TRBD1,TGTGCCAGCAGGCGACAGGGGAACACTGAAGCTTTCTTT,CASRRQGNTEAFF
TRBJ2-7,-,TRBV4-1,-,TGCGCCAGCAGCCTTTCGGCGGGGGCCTCCTACGAGCAGTACTTC,CASSLSAGASYEQYF
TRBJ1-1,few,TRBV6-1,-,TGTGCCAGCAGTTTGGCCTCTGAAGCTTTCTTT,CASSLASEAFF
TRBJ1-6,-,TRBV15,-,TGTGCCACCAGCAGAGATAAACCGGACAGTTTGTCTCATAATTCACCCCTCCACTTT,CATSRDKPDSLSHNSPLHF
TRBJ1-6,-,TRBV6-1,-,TGTGCCAGCAGTGAAAGCTGGCAGGGGCGGTCACCCCTCCACTTT,CASSESWQGRSPLHF
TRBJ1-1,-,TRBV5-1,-,TGCGCCAGCAGCTTGGCCTTTGGACAGAACACTGAAGCTTTCTTT,CASSLAFGQNTEAFF
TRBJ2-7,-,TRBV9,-,-,CASSVGGGTAPIF
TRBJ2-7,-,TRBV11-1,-,TGTGCCAGCAGCCCGAAGGAGAACAACCTGAGCTCCTACGAGCAGTACTTC,CASSPKENNLSSYEQYF
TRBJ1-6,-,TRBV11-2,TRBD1,TGTGCCAGCAGCTTAAACGCTGGACAGGGTAATAATTCACCCCTCCACTTT,CASSLNAGQGNNSPLHF
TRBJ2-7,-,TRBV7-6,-,TGTGCCAGCAGCTTGGGGGCTACCTACGAGCAGTACTTC,CASSLGATYEQYF
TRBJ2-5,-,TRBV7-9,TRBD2,TGTGCCAGCCAACTAGCGGGTAGATGGGAGACCCAGTACTTC,CASQLAGRWETQYF
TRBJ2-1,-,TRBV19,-,TGTGCCAGTAGTCCAACCCAGTGGAATGAGCAGTTCTTC,CASSPTQWNEQFF
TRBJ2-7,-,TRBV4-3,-,TGCGCCAGCAGCCAAGATGGTGACCAACGAGAGGACGAGCAGTACTTC,CASSQDGDQREDEQYF
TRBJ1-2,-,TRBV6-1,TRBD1,TGTGCCAGCAGTGATCATCAGGGGGCAGATGGCTACACCTTC,CASSDHQGADGYTF
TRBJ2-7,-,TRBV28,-,TGTGCCGCGGGCAGCTACGAGCAGTACTTC,CAAGSYEQYF
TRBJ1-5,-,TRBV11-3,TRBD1,TGTGCCAGCAGCTGGGGGGACAGGGGCAATCAGCCCCAGCATTTT,CASSWGDRGNQPQHF
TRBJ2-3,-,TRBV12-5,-,TGTGCTAGTGGTTTGGGGCAGGGATACCCAGATACGCAGTATTTT,CASGLGQGYPDTQYF
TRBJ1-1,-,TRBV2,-,TGTGCCAGCAGTGAAGCTGGCCGATTGAACACTGAAGCTTTCTTT,CASSEAGRLNTEAFF
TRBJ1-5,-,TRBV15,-,TGTGCCACCAGCGCGGGGGAGACAAGCATGTACGGCAATCAGCCCCAGCATTTT,CATSAGETSMYGNQPQHF
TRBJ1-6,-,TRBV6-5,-,TGTGCCAGCAGTCCGGAGACAGACGTCAATTCACCCCTCCACTTT,CASSPETDVNSPLHF
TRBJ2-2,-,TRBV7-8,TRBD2,TGTGCCAGCAGCTCCCTAGCGGGGGGATGGACCGGGGAGCTGTTTTTT,CASSSLAGGWTGELFF
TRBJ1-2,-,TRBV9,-,TGTGCCAGCAGTTTACGGGAGTATAATGGCTACACCTTC,CASSLREYNGYTF
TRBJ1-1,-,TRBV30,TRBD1,TGTGCCTGGATCGACACCTCCAGGGGGCGCGTCACTGAAGCTTTCTTT,CAWIDTSRGRVTEAFF
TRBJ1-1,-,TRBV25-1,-,TGTGCCAGCGGGGGGAGGGCTACTTTCTTT,CASGGRATFF
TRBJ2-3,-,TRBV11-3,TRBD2,TGTGCCAGCAGCCGCGGGGGGTCGGGAGATACGCAGTATTTT,CASSRGGSGDTQYF
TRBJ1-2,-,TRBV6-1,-,TGTGCCAGCAGTACAGGGAACTATGGCTACACCTTC,CASSTGNYGYTF
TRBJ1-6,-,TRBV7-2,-,TGTGCCAGCAGCTTAGTCCCCAGGGTAGCTTCACCCCTCCACTTT,CASSLVPRVASPLHF
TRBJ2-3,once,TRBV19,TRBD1,TGTGCCAGTAGGGATGGGAAGGACAGGGTTGGCACAGATACGCAGTATTTT,CASRDGKDRVGTDTQYF
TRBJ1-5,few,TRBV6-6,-,TGTGCCAGCATCCTGCAGGGTAATCAGCCCCAGCATTTT,CASILQGNQPQHF
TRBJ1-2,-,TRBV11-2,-,TGTGCCAGCAGCACGGACAGTACTAACTATGGCTACACCTTC,CASSTDSTNYGYTF
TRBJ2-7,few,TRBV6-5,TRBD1,TGTGCCAGCAGCAGAGACAGGGCCTACGAGCAGTACTTC,CASSRDRAYEQYF
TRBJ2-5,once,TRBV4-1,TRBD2,TGCGCCAGCAGCCAAGGAACGGGGGGGGTGGAGACCCAGTACTTC,CASSQGTGGVETQYF
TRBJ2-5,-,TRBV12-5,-,TGTGCTAGTGGTCTACCCAGCGGCCTTTGGACCCAGTACTTC,CASGLPSGLWTQYF
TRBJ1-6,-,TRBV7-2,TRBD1,TGTGCCAGCAGCCTGGACAGGGGAACTAATTCACCCCTCCACTTT,CASSLDRGTNSPLHF
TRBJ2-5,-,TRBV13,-,TGTGCCGGCAGCTTAAACAGGGTAGGGCAAGAGACCCAGTACTTC,CAGSLNRVGQETQYF
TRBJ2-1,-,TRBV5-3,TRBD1,TGTGCCAGAAGCTTCGTCCTCCGGGACAGGGTCTACAATGAGCAGTTCTTC,CARSFVLRDRVYNEQFF
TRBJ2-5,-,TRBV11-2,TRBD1,TGTGCCAGCAGCCCCGGGACAGTGTATCAAGAGACCCAGTACTTC,CASSPGTVYQETQYF
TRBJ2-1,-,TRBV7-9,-,TGTGCCAGCAGCCTATGGGGCGATGAGCAGTTCTTC,CASSLWGDEQFF
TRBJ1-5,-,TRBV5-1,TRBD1,TGCGCCAGCAGCCATGAACAGGGGGATCAGCCCCAGCATTTT,CASSHEQGDQPQHF
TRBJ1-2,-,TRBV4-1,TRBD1,TGCGCCAGCAGCAGGGGCGACAGGGGAGGCTACACCTTC,CASSRGDRGGYTF
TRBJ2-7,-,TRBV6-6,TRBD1,TGTGCCAGCAGCTCCAGGACAGGGACGGGCGAGCAGTACTTC,CASSSRTGTGEQYF